Below are 22 T cell receptor beta chains sequenced from a single sample in a study of vaccination and CD4 T cells after COVID-19. Treatment indicated: approximately 11-day PBMC culture with coronavirus spike peptide pools or control peptides (ViraFEST assay). No cognate antigen is known for these TCRs. Oncomine TCR Beta short-read sequencing was applied to DNA from cultured CD4+ T cells. TCRdb re-called the PCR reads with MiXCR, one entry per CDR3 protein. The table shows some 13,000 distinct CDR3 sequences, with about half occurring only once. Sample: CD4+ T cells from blood, cultured in vitro. These receptor sequences come from a human donor who had recovered from COVID-19.

This clonotype was found a few times. The genes are TRBV15 and TRBJ2-1, with 12 bases lining up with TRBD2. The germline V gene has CDR1 LNHNV and CDR2 YYDKDF (reference sequence). The CDR3 runs 15 residues. V lost 7 bases to trimming and J lost 5 bases; unmatched junction nucleotides: 6. The CDR3 DNA is TGTGCCACCACGATAGGGACTAGCGGGCACAATGAGCAGTTCTTC. Amino acids: CATTIGTSGHNEQFF. Variable domain in full (rest from reference TRBV15 and TRBJ2-1): DAMVIQNPRYQVTQFGKPVTLSCSQTLNHNVMYWYQQKSSQAPKLLFHYYDKDFNNEADTPDNFQSRRPNTSFCFLDIRSPGLGDTAMYLCATTIGTSGHNEQFFGPGTRLTVL.

CDR3 nucleotide sequence: TGTGCCTGGAGCGAGTACAATGAGCAGTTCTTC. Protein product: CAWSEYNEQFF. J is TRBJ2-1 and V is TRBV30; D is undetermined. Germline CDR1 GTSNPN, CDR2 SVGIG (reference sequence). Trimming shortened V by 3 bases and J by 4 bases, and 4 bases separated the two germline ends. This CDR3 has 11 amino acids.

About this clonotype: The DNA is omitted, as the CDR3 cannot be located on it reliably, and the CDR3 follows TCRdb's listing. V usage is TRBV6-5 and J usage is TRBJ2-7; the table's D call of TRBD2 was not tested on the DNA. The germline gives CDR1 MNHEY, CDR2 SVGAGI. The CDR3 is 15 residues long, counting both termini. The CDR3 sequence: CASSSSTSGRLKQYF.

The V and J genes are TRBV6-1 and TRBJ2-5; D is unclear. Trimming removed 4 bases from V and 6 bases from J, with 6 bases in between. CDR1 is MNHNS and CDR2 is SASEGT in the germline V gene. The CDR3 is 11 residues long. The CDR3 is CASSGVQTQYF. DNA for the CDR3: TGTGCCAGCAGTGGGGTGCAGACCCAGTACTTC.

The chain links TRBV28 to TRBJ2-1, with a possible D match to TRBD2 (5 bases). This CDR3 contains 15 residues. Trimming removed 5 bases at V and 7 bases at J, with 18 bases between. CDR1 is MDHEN, CDR2 SYDVKM, per germline. In DNA form, the CDR3 reads TGTGCCAGCAGTCTACTAGAAGGAGCCGTGAATGAGCAGTTCTTC. Protein: CASSLLEGAVNEQFF.

The chain links TRBV30 to TRBJ2-2; tentatively, D is TRBD1 (5 bases). The CDR3 runs 13 residues. Germline-derived CDR1 and CDR2 are GTSNPN and SVGIG (reference sequence). The V and J ends lost 3 bases and 4 bases respectively, with 9 bases between them. DNA of the CDR3: TGTGCCTGGAGGTTGACAGCCACCGGGGAGCTGTTTTTT. This translates into CAWRLTATGELFF.

This chain connects TRBV29-1 to TRBJ1-1, with unresolved D. Germline loops: CDR1 SQVTM, CDR2 ANQGSEA. The CDR3 spans 11 residues. V lost 6 bases to trimming and J lost 2 bases, with 7 bases between them. The CDR3: CSVASNTEAFF. In nucleotides, the CDR3 is TGCAGCGTCGCTAGTAACACTGAAGCTTTCTTT.

This clonotype occurred a few times. V usage is TRBV6-5 and J usage is TRBJ2-5; 11 bases map to TRBD2. Per the germline V gene, CDR1 is MNHEY and CDR2 is SVGAGI. The CDR3 sequence is 14 residues long. V was pared by 2 bases and J by 11 bases, with 7 bases of the junction left unmatched. DNA of the CDR3: TGTGCCAGCAGTTACAAGGGACTAGCGGACAGTCAGTACTTC. It specifies CASSYKGLADSQYF.

This clonotype appeared a few times. This sequence joins TRBV10-3 and TRBJ2-1; D possibly matches TRBD1 or TRBD2 (6 bases each). Trimming left V 3 bases short and J 1 base short, with 13 bases between. CDR3 size: 16 residues. Germline V lookup: CDR1 ENHRY, CDR2 SYGVKD. The CDR3 DNA reads TGTGCCATCAGTGATTCTGGCGGGACATCCTACAATGAGCAGTTCTTC. It encodes CAISDSGGTSYNEQFF.

Written as DNA, the CDR3 is TGTGCCAGCGGGCTCGGGCAGACAGTCACCGGGGAGCTGTTTTTT. Protein sequence: CASGLGQTVTGELFF. The gene calls are TRBV12-3 or TRBV12-4 and TRBJ2-2; maybe TRBD1 (5 bases). V lost 8 bases and J 4 bases, leaving 17 bases between the germline ends. This CDR3 region has 15 residues.

V is TRBV15 and J is TRBJ2-3; the D is unclear. The CDR3 has 12 residues. Trimming stripped 0 bases from V and 9 bases from J, with 7 bases between. Germline assignment: CDR1 LNHNV and CDR2 YYDKDF (reference sequence). CDR3 protein: CATSRDHKTQYF. CDR3 coding DNA: TGTGCCACCAGCAGAGACCACAAAACGCAGTATTTT.

The rearrangement uses TRBV5-6 and TRBJ1-2; TRBD1 is a possible D gene (6 bases). The CDR3 spans 13 residues. Germline CDR1 SGHDT, CDR2 YYEEEE. Trimming pared 1 base from V and 8 bases from J, leaving 12 bases between. As DNA, the CDR3 is TGTGCCAGCAGCTTGTTACAGGGAAGAGGCTACACCTTC. It specifies CASSLLQGRGYTF.

The chain joins TRBV2 to TRBJ2-6; 9 positions agree with TRBD1. Germline assignment: CDR1 SNHLY and CDR2 FYNNEI. The CDR3 is made up of 18 amino acids. The junction had 9 bases not matched to a gene; V was cut back by 3 bases and J by 3 bases. This CDR3 reads CASSEENRGRYGANVLTF. As DNA, the CDR3 is TGTGCCAGCAGTGAGGAGAACAGGGGGCGCTATGGGGCCAACGTCCTGACTTTC. Full variable domain (remainder filled in from reference TRBV2 and TRBJ2-6): EPEVTQTPSHQVTQMGQEVILRCVPISNHLYFYWYRQILGQKVEFLVSFYNNEISEKSEIFDDQFSVERPDGSNFTLKIRSTKLEDSAMYFCASSEENRGRYGANVLTFGAGSRLTVL.

This chain links TRBV27 with TRBJ2-2, with 7 bases aligning to TRBD2. The trim removed 6 bases at V and 3 bases at J, leaving 10 bases unmatched. The CDR3 is 16 amino acids. Germline V gives CDR1 MNHEY, CDR2 SMNVEV (reference sequence). Written as DNA, the CDR3 is TGTGCCAGCAGCCCCGACGGGAGGTTGGACACCGGGGAGCTGTTTTTT. The encoded protein is CASSPDGRLDTGELFF.

The chain has TRBV30 and TRBJ1-1; D not certain. Germline CDR1 GTSNPN, CDR2 SVGIG (reference sequence). The CDR3 consists of 12 residues. V was pared by 2 bases and J by 4 bases, with 8 bases between. The DNA of the CDR3 is TGTGCCTGGAGTTTGCGGACCACTGAAGCTTTCTTT. As protein: CAWSLRTTEAFF. The full variable domain, its missing parts supplied by reference TRBV30 and TRBJ1-1, is SQTIHQWPATLVQPVGSPLSLECTVEGTSNPNLYWYRQAAGRGLQLLFYSVGIGQISSEVPQNLSASRPQDRQFILSSKKLLLSDSGFYLCAWSLRTTEAFFGQGTRLTVV.

The chain employs TRBV6-1 and TRBJ2-5, with D possibly TRBD2 on 6 matching bases. The CDR3 covers 14 residues. The germline CDR1 and CDR2 sequences are MNHNS and SASEGT. Trimming removed 2 bases from V and 2 bases from J, with 9 bases in between. CDR3 in DNA: TGTGCCAGCAGTGAACGTCGGGAGCAAGAGACCCAGTACTTC. This encodes CASSERREQETQYF.

This sequence joins TRBV7-8 and TRBJ2-1; 9 bases agree with TRBD2. The CDR3 runs 18 residues. Germline values: CDR1 SGHVS, CDR2 FQNEAQ. The V gene end was trimmed by 3 bases and the J gene end by 0 bases; junction bases not matched to a gene: 9. In DNA, the CDR3 is TGTGCCAGCAGCTTCCCCTCGGTTAGCGGGGGCTCCTACAATGAGCAGTTCTTC. Amino acid sequence: CASSFPSVSGGSYNEQFF.

The chain's CDR3 is CASSLDGTNEQFF. CDR3 nucleotides: TGTGCCAGCAGCTTAGACGGGACCAATGAGCAGTTCTTC. The chain uses TRBV7-9 and TRBJ2-1; TRBD1 or TRBD2 may be the D gene (5 bases each). The CDR3 runs to 13 residues. V was shortened by 1 base and J by 6 bases, with 7 bases between the two germline ends. From germline, CDR1 is SEHNR and CDR2 FQNEAQ (reference sequence).

The chain couples TRBV6-1 to TRBJ2-2, with 13 bases aligning to TRBD2. The CDR3 covers 16 residues. V gave up 4 bases and J gave up 4 bases; unmatched junction bases: 3. From germline, CDR1 is MNHNS and CDR2 SASEGT. The CDR3 DNA is TGTGCCAGCAGTGGCGGACTAGCGGGAGCCACCGGGGAGCTGTTTTTT. Its protein is CASSGGLAGATGELFF.

V gene TRBV20-1 combines with J gene TRBJ1-1; TRBD1 might be the D (6 bases). CDR1 and CDR2 (germline): DFQATT, SNEGSKA (reference sequence). The CDR3 is made up of 14 amino acids. The ends were cut back, 6 bases at V and 3 bases at J, with 17 bases in the middle. CDR3 coding DNA: TGCAGTGCCGCGTCAACAACAGGGCACACTGAAGCTTTCTTT. This gives the protein CSAASTTGHTEAFF.

The chain uses TRBV15 and TRBJ2-7; 11 nucleotides line up with TRBD2. After removal of 9 bases from V and 4 bases from J, the junction contained 2 bases not matched to a gene. This CDR3 contains 12 residues. The germline V gene has CDR1 LNHNV and CDR2 YYDKDF (reference sequence). CDR3 amino acids: CATIAGGYEQYF. The CDR3, as DNA: TGTGCCACTATAGCGGGAGGGTACGAGCAGTACTTC.

This clonotype has a handful of counts. The V gene is TRBV7-8, the J gene TRBJ1-1; D gene ambiguous. The germline CDR1 and CDR2 sequences are SGHVS and FQNEAQ. The CDR3 has 12 amino acids. V shed 2 bases and J shed 3 bases, with 4 bases lying between them. CDR3 nucleotides: TGTGCCAGCAGCTTATTGGACACTGAAGCTTTCTTT. Encoded protein: CASSLLDTEAFF.